The clone carrying this T cell receptor beta chain has only a few counts. This sample was included in a study of beta chain features in type 1 diabetes. This CDR3 has 15 residues. Germline lookup yields CDR1 SEHNR and CDR2 FQNEAQ (reference sequence). V lost 1 base, J lost 4 bases, and 11 bases lay in between. Expressed TCRB transcripts were sequenced because the isolated RNA had all been reverse transcribed beforehand. Assay used: immunoSEQ multiplex PCR; TCRdb lists only in-frame clones, some missing. The data contain around 290,000 clones, 7% to 9% of them seen just once; the ten biggest clones take up roughly 0.94%.

The receptor comes from a woman under 30 in good health. Sequencing input: central memory CD4+ T cells from blood. The genes are TRBV7-9 and TRBJ1-5; D gene uncertain. CDR3 region: CASSLVDSGNQPQHF. The CDR3 region has the DNA TGTGCCAGCAGCTTAGTAGACTCAGGAAATCAGCCCCAGCATTTT.